This is a list of T cell receptor beta chains from one sample in a study of T cells after yellow fever vaccination. TCRdb called the 5' RACE reads again in MiXCR, with one record for every CDR3 protein. This sample carries 450,000 to 550,000 distinct CDR3 sequences, 21% of them seen once, and the ten largest clones take roughly 16%. Specimen: PBMCs, collected approximately 20 days after the first yellow fever vaccination. The receptors originated from a man between 18 and 35 years old who received the YFV17D yellow fever vaccine. CDR3s include the opening cysteine and the closing phenylalanine or tryptophan. The D gene is left open where the match is weak. Rows give clone size only sometimes, using once, few, many, or a class for an expanded clone.

V	J	D	size	DNA	CDR3
TRBV7-6	TRBJ2-7	.	.	TGTGCCAGCAGCCCAGTGGCAGGGTACGAGCAGTACTTC	CASSPVAGYEQYF
TRBV6-5	TRBJ2-7	.	.	TGTGCCAGCAGTTACTACCCAGGAGGGCAGCCCTACGAGCAGTACTTC	CASSYYPGGQPYEQYF
TRBV5-6	TRBJ2-2	.	.	TGTGCCAGCAGCTTGGTAGCGGTCACCGGGGAGCTGTTTTTT	CASSLVAVTGELFF
TRBV12-3/TRBV12-4	TRBJ2-3	.	few	TGTGCCAGCAGTTTTAGCAGGGGTTCAGATACGCAGTATTTT	CASSFSRGSDTQYF
TRBV5-1	TRBJ1-6	.	few	TGCGCCAGCAGCTACCGGGACGGAAGAGTGGGGAGTGGTTCACCCCTCCACTTT	CASSYRDGRVGSGSPLHF
TRBV25-1	TRBJ2-2	TRBD2	few	TGTGCCAGCACCCCTCCGTCCCTAGCGGGGATGAACACCGGGGAGCTGTTTTTT	CASTPPSLAGMNTGELFF
TRBV10-3	TRBJ2-7	.	.	TGTGCCATCAGTGCAAGGGAGTTGGACGAGCAGTACTTC	CAISARELDEQYF
TRBV4-1	TRBJ2-7	.	once	TGCGCCAGCAGCCAAGATTCCCGGCAGGGGTACGAGCAGTACTTC	CASSQDSRQGYEQYF
TRBV29-1	TRBJ2-5	TRBD2	.	TGCAGCGTCCCCGGGCTAGCGGGGGGAGGAGAGACCCAGTACTTC	CSVPGLAGGGETQYF
TRBV29-1	TRBJ2-2	TRBD1	.	TGCAGCGCTTACAGGGGTACCGGGGAGCTGTTTTTT	CSAYRGTGELFF
TRBV11-2	TRBJ2-7	.	.	TGTGCCAGCAGCTTCCTCGGGGACCCGACCTACGAGCAGTACTTC	CASSFLGDPTYEQYF
TRBV27	TRBJ2-1	TRBD2	.	TGTGCCACCAATAGCGGGGGGGCATTTTTTAATGAGCAGTTCTTC	CATNSGGAFFNEQFF
TRBV5-1	TRBJ2-1	.	.	TGCGCCAGCAGCCTGGGGGCGGGGGAGTACAATGAGCAGTTCTTC	CASSLGAGEYNEQFF
TRBV9	TRBJ2-1	TRBD1	.	TGTGCCAGCAGCGCCGAACCCCAGGGGGCGCGGGACAATGAGCAGTTCTTC	CASSAEPQGARDNEQFF
TRBV5-1	TRBJ2-1	.	few	TGCGCCACCTACAAAGGGGGGGGCTCCTACAATGAGCAGTTCTTC	CATYKGGGSYNEQFF
TRBV12-3/TRBV12-4	TRBJ1-4	.	.	TGTGCCAGCAGCCCGAGAAGCACTAATGAAAAACTGTTTTTT	CASSPRSTNEKLFF
TRBV12-3/TRBV12-4	TRBJ2-2	.	few	TGTGCCAGCAGTTCAGACGGGGAAAGCACCGGGGAGCTGTTTTTT	CASSSDGESTGELFF
TRBV4-1	TRBJ2-1	.	.	TGCGCCAGCAGCCAAGAAGGAGGACAGTTATACTCCTACAATGAGCAGTTCTTC	CASSQEGGQLYSYNEQFF
TRBV6-2/TRBV6-3	TRBJ2-1	.	few	TGTGCCAGCAGTTCGGCTGATAGCTCCTACAATGAGCAGTTCTTC	CASSSADSSYNEQFF
TRBV12-3/TRBV12-4	TRBJ1-2	.	.	TGTGCCAGCAGTTTAGCCGCAGGGGCGGGCTACACCTTC	CASSLAAGAGYTF
TRBV18	TRBJ2-5	TRBD2	once	TGTGCCAGCTCACCACAAACAGGCCCCAGGCGGGGGGAGACCCAGTACTTC	CASSPQTGPRRGETQYF
TRBV10-3	TRBJ1-6	.	.	TGTGCCATCAGCCCTGGGGGGGACGTCTATAATTCACCCCTCCACTTT	CAISPGGDVYNSPLHF
TRBV19	TRBJ1-2	.	.	TGTGCCAGTAGTATCGGAGGGGGAACGAACTATGGCTACACCTTC	CASSIGGGTNYGYTF
TRBV7-9	TRBJ2-3	.	few	TGTGCCAGCAGGGGGGGAGACAATGTGCAGTATTTT	CASRGGDNVQYF
TRBV27	TRBJ1-1	TRBD1	.	TGTGCCAGCACAAAGGGTCGACAGGGAGGCACTGAAGCTTTCTTT	CASTKGRQGGTEAFF
TRBV30	TRBJ1-1	.	few	TGTGCCTGGAGTTTGCCCCAACTGGGGAAAGCTTTCTTT	CAWSLPQLGKAFF
TRBV4-3	TRBJ2-2	.	few	TGCGCCAGCAGCCAAGGGACGACGAACACCGGGGAGCTGTTTTTT	CASSQGTTNTGELFF
TRBV19	TRBJ1-1	.	.	TGTGCCAGTAGGGGAAGACAGGCCCCATCGAACACTGAAGCTTTCTTT	CASRGRQAPSNTEAFF
TRBV4-3	TRBJ2-3	TRBD2	many	TGCGCCAGCACGAGGGTGGCGGGGGTTAGAGATACGCAGTATTTT	CASTRVAGVRDTQYF
TRBV10-3	TRBJ1-4	.	few	TGTGCCATCAGTGAACCCAGCAGGGAGGGTGAAAAACTGTTTTTT	CAISEPSREGEKLFF
TRBV28	TRBJ2-7	TRBD2	few	TGTGCCAGCAGCCCACCGACTAGCGGGGCCTACGAGCAGTACTTC	CASSPPTSGAYEQYF
TRBV5-6	TRBJ1-2	.	.	TGTGCCAGCAGCTTGGCGGCCCATAAGGACACCTTC	CASSLAAHKDTF
TRBV7-8	TRBJ1-2	.	.	TGTGCCAGCAGCTTATTTTCGGGGTCTAACTATGGCTACACCTTC	CASSLFSGSNYGYTF
TRBV12-3/TRBV12-4	TRBJ1-1	TRBD1	.	TGTGCCAGCATACCCACAGGGGACACTGAAGCTTTCTTT	CASIPTGDTEAFF
TRBV6-2/TRBV6-3	TRBJ2-1	.	.	TGTGCCAGCAGTTACGGTGATCGGCTTAGCAATGAGCAGTTCTTC	CASSYGDRLSNEQFF
TRBV4-1	TRBJ2-1	.	.	TGCGCCAGCAGCCAAGACCCCCAGCTCAATGAGCAGTTCTTC	CASSQDPQLNEQFF
TRBV10-2	TRBJ1-1	.	.	TGCGCCAGCAGTGAGGATTACAACCCCGGGACTCAGAACACTGAAGCTTTCTTT	CASSEDYNPGTQNTEAFF
TRBV12-3/TRBV12-4	TRBJ2-2	.	few	TGTGCCAGCAGCCTTAACTGGGGCACCGGGGAGCTGTTTTTT	CASSLNWGTGELFF